This paragraph reports one TCR beta chain. Its antigen is as yet unknown. This specimen comes from a study of cytomegalovirus exposure and HLA in healthy donors. For the study at large: Within an early data release were roughly 90 million unique TCRs drawn from HLA-typed donors. Regarding the study as a whole: The classifier, whose performance was assessed in both the original and validation cohorts, reportedly diagnosed cytomegalovirus status with high specificity and sensitivity. 150 or so TCR beta chains were listed as cytomegalovirus-associated. Most TCR sequences were seen very rarely across donors, but some public TCRs occurred in many.

V was cut by 1 base and J by 1 base, with 8 bases left in between. CDR1 SGHTA and CDR2 FQGNSA come from the germline V gene. This CDR3 comprises 15 residues. Amplification used 60 Vbeta primers and 13 Jbeta primers. This table comes from immunoSEQ multiplex PCR, and its TCRdb copy is limited to in-frame clones, with some not included. The data hold around 270,000 clones, with 75% to 85% observed a single time. Sample: PBMCs. This receptor was taken from a girl aged 2 to 10 in good health and CMV-seronegative. V usage is TRBV7-2 and J usage is TRBJ2-4, with a possible D match to TRBD2 (5 bases). The CDR3 DNA sequence: TGTGCCAGCAGCTTAGGAGGGCTTGCCAAAAACATTCAGTACTTC. Protein: CASSLGGLAKNIQYF.